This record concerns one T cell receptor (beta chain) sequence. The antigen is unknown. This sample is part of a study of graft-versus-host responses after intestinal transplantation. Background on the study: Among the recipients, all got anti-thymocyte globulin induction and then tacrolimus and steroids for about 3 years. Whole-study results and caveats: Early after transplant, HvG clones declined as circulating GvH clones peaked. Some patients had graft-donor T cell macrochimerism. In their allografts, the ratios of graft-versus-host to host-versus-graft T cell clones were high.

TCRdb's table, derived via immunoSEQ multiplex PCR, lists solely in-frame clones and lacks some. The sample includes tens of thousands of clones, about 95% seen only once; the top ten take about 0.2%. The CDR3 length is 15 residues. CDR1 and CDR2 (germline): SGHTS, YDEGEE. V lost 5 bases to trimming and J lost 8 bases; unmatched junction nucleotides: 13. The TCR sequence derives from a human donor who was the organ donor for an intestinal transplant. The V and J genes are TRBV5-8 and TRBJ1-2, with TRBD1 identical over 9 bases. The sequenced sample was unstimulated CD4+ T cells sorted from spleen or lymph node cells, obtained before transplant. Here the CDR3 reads CASSQIPQGASGYTF. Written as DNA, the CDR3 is TGTGCCAGCAGTCAAATCCCACAGGGGGCGAGCGGCTACACCTTC. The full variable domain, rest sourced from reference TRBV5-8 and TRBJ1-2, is EAGVTQSPTHLIKTRGQQATLRCSPISGHTSVYWYQQALGLGLQFLLWYDEGEERNRGNFPPRFSGRQFPNYSSELNVNALELEDSALYLCASSQIPQGASGYTFGSGTRLTVV.